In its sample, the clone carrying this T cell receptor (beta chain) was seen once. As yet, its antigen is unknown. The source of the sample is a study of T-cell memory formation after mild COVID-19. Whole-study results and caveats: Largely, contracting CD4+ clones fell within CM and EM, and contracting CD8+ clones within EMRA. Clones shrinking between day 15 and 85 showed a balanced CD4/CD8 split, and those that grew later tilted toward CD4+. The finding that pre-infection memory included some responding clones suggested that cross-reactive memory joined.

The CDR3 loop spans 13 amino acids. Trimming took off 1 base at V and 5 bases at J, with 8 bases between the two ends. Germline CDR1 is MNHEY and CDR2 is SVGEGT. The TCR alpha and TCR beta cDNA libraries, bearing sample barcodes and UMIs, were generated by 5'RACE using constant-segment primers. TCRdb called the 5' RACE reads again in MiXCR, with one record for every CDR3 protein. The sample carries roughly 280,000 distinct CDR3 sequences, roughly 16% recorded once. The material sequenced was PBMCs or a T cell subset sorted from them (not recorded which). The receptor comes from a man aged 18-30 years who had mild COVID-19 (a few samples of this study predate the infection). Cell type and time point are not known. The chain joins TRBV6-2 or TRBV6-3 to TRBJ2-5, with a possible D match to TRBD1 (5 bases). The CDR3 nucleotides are TGTGCCAGCAGTTACTACAGGCGGGAGACCCAGTACTTC. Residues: CASSYYRRETQYF.